This is a list of T cell receptor beta chains from one sample in a study of technical replicates of blood from a few donors. The method was immunoSEQ multiplex PCR; TCRdb's version includes in-frame clones alone and lacks a portion of them. The sample lists under 15,000 clones, roughly 80% occurring once. Sequencing was carried out using PBMCs. These receptors were taken from a human donor in good health. Both conserved end residues are part of each CDR3. The order of the fields is J gene, V gene, D gene, clone size, CDR3 protein, CDR3 DNA. D genes are given only for firm matches. For some rows the clone size is stated as once, few or many, or as a class when expanded; others skip it.

>TRBJ2-7|TRBV5-4|-|few
CASSLGGSSYEQYF
TGTGCCAGCAGCTTGGGTGGGAGCTCCTACGAGCAGTACTTC
>TRBJ1-2|TRBV6-6|-|-
CASRQEQGYGYTF
TGTGCCAGCAGGCAAGAACAGGGTTATGGCTACACCTTC
>TRBJ2-7|TRBV19|-|few
CASSISLELAHEQYF
TGTGCCAGTAGTATAAGCCTGGAACTAGCCCACGAGCAGTACTTC
>TRBJ2-7|TRBV25-1|-|-
CASSEYWDPGSLVYEQYF
TGTGCCAGCAGTGAATATTGGGATCCAGGGTCTCTTGTGTACGAGCAGTACTTC
>TRBJ2-5|TRBV2|-|-
CASSPQGSGETQYF
TGTGCCAGCAGCCCACAGGGATCTGGGGAGACCCAGTACTTC
>TRBJ2-1|TRBV5-1|TRBD1|-
CASSRGSGQGLINEQFF
TGCGCCAGCAGCCGAGGCTCGGGACAGGGTCTAATCAATGAGCAGTTCTTC
>TRBJ2-5|TRBV10-2|TRBD1|-
CASRSGQGPGTQYF
TGCGCCAGCAGGTCTGGACAGGGTCCCGGGACCCAGTACTTC
>TRBJ2-7|TRBV4-1|TRBD1|-
CASSQATGASYEQYF
TGCGCCAGCAGCCAAGCTACAGGGGCGTCCTACGAGCAGTACTTC
>TRBJ1-2|TRBV6-5|-|-
CASMGGLGYTF
TGTGCCAGCATGGGGGGGCTCGGCTACACCTTC
>TRBJ2-1|TRBV29-1|-|-
CSATVYGVNEQFF
TGCAGCGCCACCGTATACGGGGTGAATGAGCAGTTCTTC
>TRBJ2-3|TRBV2|-|-
CASTGFRLRDTQYF
TGTGCCAGCACGGGATTTAGACTGAGAGATACGCAGTATTTT
>TRBJ1-2|TRBV28|-|-
CASSSLSTLWRYGYTF
TGTGCCAGCAGTTCACTCTCCACACTATGGCGGTATGGCTACACCTTC
>TRBJ2-7|TRBV25-1|-|-
CASSDLAYEQYF
TGTGCCAGCAGTGATTTAGCCTACGAGCAGTACTTC
>TRBJ2-7|TRBV6-1|TRBD2|few
CASRGTSNIEQYF
TGTGCCAGCAGGGGGACTAGCAATATCGAGCAGTACTTC